The entry below gives a single T cell receptor beta chain sequence along with its context. Its antigen is unknown. This record comes from a study of shared clonotypes between healthy human individuals. Study-level points and caveats: Depth of sequencing was expected to influence donor clonotype sharing.

V lost 5 bases and J lost 12, with 14 bases in between. This CDR3 is built from 11 residues. CDR1 and CDR2 from the germline V gene are ENHRY and SYGVKD. CD45RO negativity and positive selection for CCR7 defined naive CD8 cells, a population that excluded terminally differentiated effector memory CD45RA+ cells. Each donor was a Caucasian adult residing in Nashville, Tennessee. Produced via immunoSEQ multiplex PCR; TCRdb's table is partial and in-frame only. The sample has fewer than 1 million clones; about 96% are singletons. The sequence was obtained from a young man in good health. The chain employs TRBV10-3 and TRBJ2-7; D is uncertain. The sample taken for sequencing was naive CD8+ T cells sorted from blood. This CDR3 is CAISSDTLRYF. Here the CDR3 DNA reads TGTGCCATCAGTTCAGACACGTTGCGGTACTTC.